The 9 T cell receptor beta chains given below trace back to one sample, sequenced in a study of shared clonotypes between healthy human individuals. Profiling relied on immunoSEQ multiplex PCR, and the TCRdb table lists in-frame clones only, not all of them. The sample gives roughly 2,300,000 clones, 85% to 95% of which show up once; 0.37% is in the top ten. The sequencing input was naive CD4+ T cells from PBMCs. Subset given: CD45RA+ positively selected. All receptors derive from a young man in good health. Some clones in this sample may be carry-over from other donors' samples.

This chain's CDR3 is CATLAGAKNIQYF. The CDR3 DNA reads TGTGCCACCCTGGCCGGGGCCAAAAACATTCAGTACTTC. V and J are TRBV7-2 and TRBJ2-4; D not resolved. The ends were cut back, 10 bases at V and 1 base at J, with 11 bases in the middle. This CDR3 has 13 amino acids. CDR1 is SGHTA and CDR2 is FQGNSA in the germline V gene.

About this clone itself: Other nucleotide sequences in the sample specify the same CDR3. The chain joins TRBV18 to TRBJ1-1; possibly TRBD1 for D (5 bases). Germline V gene lookup returns CDR1 KGHSH and CDR2 LQKENI. The V gene lost 5 bases and the J gene lost 2 bases, with 9 bases spanning the gap. The CDR3 covers 13 residues. Here the CDR3 reads CASSTGGNTEAFF. The CDR3 bases are TGTGCCAGCTCAACCGGGGGAAACACTGAAGCTTTCTTT.

The genes are TRBV2 and TRBJ1-5; D unclear. CDR1 is SNHLY and CDR2 is FYNNEI in the germline V gene. V lost 4 bases, J lost 4 bases, and 8 bases lay in between. This CDR3 region has 13 residues. The CDR3 sequence: CASSGSANQPQHF. CDR3 in DNA: TGTGCCAGCAGTGGTTCGGCGAATCAGCCCCAGCATTTT.

A remark on this clone: This sample includes further DNA sequences coding for the same CDR3. This chain links TRBV5-1 with TRBJ1-1; D unclear. There are 14 residues in the CDR3. Germline V gene data show CDR1 as SGHRS and CDR2 as YFSETQ. The V and J ends lost 2 bases and 1 base respectively, with 9 bases between them. The DNA of the CDR3 is TGCGCCAGCAGCTTTTTGTCCGGGAACACTGAAGCTTTCTTT. Protein product: CASSFLSGNTEAFF. The full variable domain, completed using reference TRBV5-1 and TRBJ1-1, is KAGVTQTPRYLIKTRGQQVTLSCSPISGHRSVSWYQQTPGQGLQFLFEYFSETQRNKGNFPGRFSGRQFSNSRSEMNVSTLELGDSALYLCASSFLSGNTEAFFGQGTRLTVV.

This chain connects TRBV28 to TRBJ1-2, with a possible D match to TRBD1 (6 bases). The CDR3 is made up of 14 amino acids. Trimming left V 3 bases short and J 7 bases short, with 15 bases between. Germline-derived CDR1 and CDR2 are MDHEN and SYDVKM. The CDR3 DNA reads TGTGCCAGCAGTTTCGACAGGAGAAGGTCTGGCTACACCTTC. It codes for CASSFDRRRSGYTF.

This chain joins TRBV11-2 and TRBJ1-3; TRBD1 aligns across 8 bases. V lost 4 bases to trimming and J lost 3 bases; unmatched junction nucleotides: 5. Germline CDR1 is SGHAT and CDR2 is FQNNGV. The CDR3 contains 15 residues. The CDR3: CASSSWTGLGNTIYF. The CDR3 DNA reads TGTGCCAGCAGCTCCTGGACAGGGCTTGGAAACACCATATATTTT.

V usage is TRBV7-3 and J usage is TRBJ2-3; possible D gene TRBD1, 7 bases. Germline V gene sequence: CDR1 SGHTA, CDR2 FQGTGA. The CDR3 consists of 15 residues. V dropped 3 bases and J dropped 3 bases, with 13 bases sitting between them. The DNA for the CDR3 is TGTGCCAGCAGCTTCCAGGGGGGCCCGACAGATACGCAGTATTTT. It encodes CASSFQGGPTDTQYF.

The chain uses TRBV7-3 and TRBJ2-3; TRBD2 matches at 16 bases. V was clipped by 1 base and J by 4 bases; unmatched bases: 2. There are 17 residues in the CDR3. Looked up from germline, CDR1 is SGHTA and CDR2 is FQGTGA. The CDR3 coding sequence is TGTGCCAGCAGCTTAATGGGACTAGCGGGAGGGGCAGATACGCAGTATTTT. Its translation is CASSLMGLAGGADTQYF.

This clone occurred once. The chain joins TRBV7-2 to TRBJ1-1; 9 bases fit TRBD1. This CDR3 comprises 16 residues. Germline assignment: CDR1 SGHTA and CDR2 FQGNSA. The V gene end was trimmed by 1 base and the J gene end by 5 bases; junction bases not matched to a gene: 8. This CDR3 is CASSLVGTGSRTEAFF. CDR3 bases: TGTGCCAGCAGCTTAGTTGGGACAGGGAGTCGGACTGAAGCTTTCTTT.